The clone carrying this T cell receptor beta chain is a singleton in its sample. This record belongs to a study of blood T cell repertoires in COVID-19. Some clones are missing from TCRdb's copy, which holds only in-frame ones; the method was immunoSEQ multiplex PCR. The data show some 87,000 clones, with approximately 92% seen just once and nearly 6.5% held by the top ten. Trimming removed 5 bases from V and 6 bases from J; junction bases left unmatched: 9. The CDR3 is made up of 15 amino acids. In germline, CDR1 is MNHEY, CDR2 SVGEGT. The clonotype originates from a woman aged 55 to 70 with active COVID-19. Material for sequencing was peripheral blood. The J gene is TRBJ2-1, the V gene TRBV6-2 or TRBV6-3; 8 bases agree with TRBD2. CDR3 in amino acids: CASSPGAGGLNEQFF. CDR3 coding DNA: TGTGCCAGCAGTCCCGGTGCGGGAGGCCTCAATGAGCAGTTCTTC.